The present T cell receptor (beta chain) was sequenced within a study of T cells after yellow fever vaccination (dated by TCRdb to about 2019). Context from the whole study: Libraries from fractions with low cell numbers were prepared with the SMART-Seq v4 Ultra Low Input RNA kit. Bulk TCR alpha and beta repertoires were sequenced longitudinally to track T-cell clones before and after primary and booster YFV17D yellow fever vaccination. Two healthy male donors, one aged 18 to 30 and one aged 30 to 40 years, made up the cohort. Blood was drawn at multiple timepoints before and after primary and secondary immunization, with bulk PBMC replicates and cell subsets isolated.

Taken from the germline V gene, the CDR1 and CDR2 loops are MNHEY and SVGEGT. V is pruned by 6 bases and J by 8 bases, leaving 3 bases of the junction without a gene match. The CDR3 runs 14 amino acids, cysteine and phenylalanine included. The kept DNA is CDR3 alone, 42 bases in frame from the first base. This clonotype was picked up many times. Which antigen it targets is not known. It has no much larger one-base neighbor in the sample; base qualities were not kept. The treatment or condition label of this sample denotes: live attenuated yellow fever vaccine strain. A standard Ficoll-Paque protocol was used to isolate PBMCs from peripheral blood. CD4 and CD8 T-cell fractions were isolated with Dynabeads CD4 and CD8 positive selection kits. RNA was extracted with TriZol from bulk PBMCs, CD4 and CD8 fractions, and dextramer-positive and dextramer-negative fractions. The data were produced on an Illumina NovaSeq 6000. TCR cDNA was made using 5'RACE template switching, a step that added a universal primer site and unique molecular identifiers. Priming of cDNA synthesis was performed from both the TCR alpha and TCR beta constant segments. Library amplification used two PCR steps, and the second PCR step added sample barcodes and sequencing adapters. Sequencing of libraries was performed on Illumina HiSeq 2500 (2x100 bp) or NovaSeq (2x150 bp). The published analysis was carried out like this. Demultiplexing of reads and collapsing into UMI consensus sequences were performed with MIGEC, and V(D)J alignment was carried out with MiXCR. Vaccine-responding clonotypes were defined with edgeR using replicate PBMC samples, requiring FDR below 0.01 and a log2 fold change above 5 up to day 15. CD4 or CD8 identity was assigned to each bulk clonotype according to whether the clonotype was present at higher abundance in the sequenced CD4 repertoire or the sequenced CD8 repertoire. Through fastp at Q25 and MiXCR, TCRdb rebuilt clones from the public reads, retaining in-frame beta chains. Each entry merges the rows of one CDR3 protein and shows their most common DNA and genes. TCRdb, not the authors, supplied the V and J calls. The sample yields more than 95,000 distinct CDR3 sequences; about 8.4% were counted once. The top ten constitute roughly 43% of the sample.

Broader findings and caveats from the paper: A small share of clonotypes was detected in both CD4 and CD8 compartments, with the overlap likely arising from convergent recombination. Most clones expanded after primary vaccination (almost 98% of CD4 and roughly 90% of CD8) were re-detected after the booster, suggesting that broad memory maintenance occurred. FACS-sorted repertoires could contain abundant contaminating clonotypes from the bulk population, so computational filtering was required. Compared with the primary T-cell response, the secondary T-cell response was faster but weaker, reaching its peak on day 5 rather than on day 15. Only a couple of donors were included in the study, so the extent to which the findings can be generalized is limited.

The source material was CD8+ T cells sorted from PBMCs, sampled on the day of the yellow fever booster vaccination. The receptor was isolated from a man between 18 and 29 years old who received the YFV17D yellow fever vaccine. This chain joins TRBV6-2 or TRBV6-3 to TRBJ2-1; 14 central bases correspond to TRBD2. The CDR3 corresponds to CASRRLAGGDEQFF. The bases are TGTGCCAGCAGGAGACTAGCGGGGGGGGATGAGCAGTTCTTC.